This TCR beta chain was sequenced for a study of blood T cells in healthy people across ages. Note on this clonotype: Its antigen remains unidentified.

The people who gave samples were healthy Caucasians from Russia, aged roughly 6 to 100. Total RNA, at least 5 micrograms per sample, was extracted from PBMCs. Next came a second PCR, run for 7 to 11 cycles, which used a sample-barcoded 5' primer along with a J-beta primer mix. A template-switch adaptor containing 12 random nucleotides labeled each cDNA molecule. TCRdb passed the 5' RACE reads through MiXCR, listing each CDR3 protein once. The sample carries approximately 1.5 million distinct CDR3 sequences, about 32% recorded once. CDR1 WNHNN and CDR2 SYGVQD come from the germline V gene (reference sequence). The length of the CDR3 is 13 residues. V lost 4 bases and J lost 8, with 14 bases in between. General study findings and limits: TCR beta diversity, measured per million T cells, fell in a roughly linear way with age.

V usage is TRBV10-1 and J usage is TRBJ1-2; TRBD1 is a possible D gene (6 bases). The receptor's source is a woman aged 25 to 39 in good health. The sample comprised blood. The CDR3 nucleotides read TGCGCCAGCAGTGGGGGACATCTCACGGGCTACACCTTC. Protein product: CASSGGHLTGYTF.